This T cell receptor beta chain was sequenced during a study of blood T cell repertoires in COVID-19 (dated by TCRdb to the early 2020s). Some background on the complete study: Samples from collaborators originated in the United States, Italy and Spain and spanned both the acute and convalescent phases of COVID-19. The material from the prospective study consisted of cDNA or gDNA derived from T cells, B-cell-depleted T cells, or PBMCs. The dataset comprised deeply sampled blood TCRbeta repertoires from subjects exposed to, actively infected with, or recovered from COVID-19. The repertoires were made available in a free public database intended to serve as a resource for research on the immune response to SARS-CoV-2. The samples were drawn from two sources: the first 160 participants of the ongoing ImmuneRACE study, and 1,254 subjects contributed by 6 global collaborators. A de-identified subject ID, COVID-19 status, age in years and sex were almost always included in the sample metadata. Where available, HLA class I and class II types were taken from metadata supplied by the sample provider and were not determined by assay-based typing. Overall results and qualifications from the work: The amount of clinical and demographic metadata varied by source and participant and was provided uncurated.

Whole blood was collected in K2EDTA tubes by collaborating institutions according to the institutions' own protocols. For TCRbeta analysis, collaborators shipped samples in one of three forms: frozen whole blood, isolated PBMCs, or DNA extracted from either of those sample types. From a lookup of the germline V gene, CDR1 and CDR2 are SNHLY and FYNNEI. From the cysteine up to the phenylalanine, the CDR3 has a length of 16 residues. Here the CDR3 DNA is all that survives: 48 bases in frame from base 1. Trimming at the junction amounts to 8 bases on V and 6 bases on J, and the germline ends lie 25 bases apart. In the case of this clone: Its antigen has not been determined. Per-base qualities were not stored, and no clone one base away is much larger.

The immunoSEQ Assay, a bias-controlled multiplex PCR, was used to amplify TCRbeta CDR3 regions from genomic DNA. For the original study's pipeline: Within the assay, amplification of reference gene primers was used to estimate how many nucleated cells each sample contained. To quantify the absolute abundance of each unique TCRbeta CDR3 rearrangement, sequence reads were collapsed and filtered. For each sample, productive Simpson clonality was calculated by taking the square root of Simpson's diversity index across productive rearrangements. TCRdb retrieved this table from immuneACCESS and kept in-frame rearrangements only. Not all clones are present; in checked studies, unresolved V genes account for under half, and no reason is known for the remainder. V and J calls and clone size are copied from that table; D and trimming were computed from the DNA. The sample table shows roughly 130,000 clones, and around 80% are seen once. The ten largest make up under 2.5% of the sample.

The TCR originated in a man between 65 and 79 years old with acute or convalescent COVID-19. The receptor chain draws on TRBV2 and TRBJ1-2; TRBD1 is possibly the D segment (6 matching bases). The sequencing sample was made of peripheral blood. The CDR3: CASLSPLTTGTDGYTF. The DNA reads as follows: TGTGCCAGCCTTTCACCCCTCACGACAGGCACAGATGGCTACACCTTC.